One TCR beta chain is described in this entry. Data came from immunoSEQ multiplex PCR; TCRdb stores just in-frame clones and leaves some out. The sample holds tens of thousands of clones, approximately 91% seen once. The data were taken from a study of OX40 agonist ivuxolimab in advanced cancers. Looked up from germline, CDR1 is MNHNY and CDR2 is SVGAGI (reference sequence). V dropped 7 bases and J dropped 6; count of bases not matched to a gene: 9. This CDR3 comprises 15 residues. Sequenced here: CD4+ or CD8+ T cells sorted from blood, sampled in a trial of the OX40 agonist ivuxolimab. This sequence originates from an adult with an advanced solid tumor such as melanoma, head and neck, liver or kidney cancer. The V and J genes are TRBV6-6 and TRBJ1-6; 7 bases line up with TRBD1. The chain's CDR3 is CASTHDRVGNSPLHF. The DNA of the CDR3 is TGTGCCAGCACCCACGACAGGGTTGGTAATTCACCCCTCCACTTT.